Only one count was recorded for the clone carrying this T cell receptor (beta chain). Its matching antigen is unknown. This record comes from a study of chemoradiotherapy in HPV16-positive cancers. Profiled with immunoSEQ multiplex PCR; TCRdb holds only in-frame clones, not every one. The table shows a few thousand clones, with roughly 80% occurring only once. General study points: During treatment, candidate HPV-specific clones and E7-related motifs expanded in tumor.

The receptor's source is a human donor with HPV-associated anogenital cancer. The starting material was tumor tissue, obtained from a patient who underwent chemoradiotherapy.

The CDR3 sequence: CASSPRLGQTDTQYF. The DNA of the CDR3 is TGTGCCAGCAGCCCAAGACTAGGCCAGACAGATACGCAGTATTTT. The J gene is TRBJ2-3, the V gene TRBV5-8, with D tentatively TRBD2 (6 bases). Germline CDR1 reads SGHTS; CDR2 reads YDEGEE. There are 15 residues in the CDR3. V shed 4 bases and J shed 3 bases, with 15 bases lying between them.